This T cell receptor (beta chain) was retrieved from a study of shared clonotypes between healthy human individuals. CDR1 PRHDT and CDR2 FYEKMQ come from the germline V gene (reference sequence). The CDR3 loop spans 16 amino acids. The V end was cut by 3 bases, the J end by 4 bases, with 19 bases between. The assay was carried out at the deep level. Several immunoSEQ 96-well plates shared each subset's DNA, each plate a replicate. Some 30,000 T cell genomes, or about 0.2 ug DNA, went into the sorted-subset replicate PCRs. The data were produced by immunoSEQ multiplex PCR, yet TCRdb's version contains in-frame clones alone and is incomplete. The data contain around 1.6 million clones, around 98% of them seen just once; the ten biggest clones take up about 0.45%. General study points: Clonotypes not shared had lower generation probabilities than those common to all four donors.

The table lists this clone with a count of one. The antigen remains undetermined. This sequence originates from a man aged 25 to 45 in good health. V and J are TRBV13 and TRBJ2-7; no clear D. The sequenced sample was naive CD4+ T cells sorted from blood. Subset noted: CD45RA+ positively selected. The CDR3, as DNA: TGTGCCAGCAGCTTGGCTCTACCCCCCAAGAAATACGAGCAGTACTTC. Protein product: CASSLALPPKKYEQYF.